The 21 T cell receptor beta chains reported below all come from one sample, sequenced in a study of PD-L1 blockade in urothelial cancer. Sequenced by immunoSEQ multiplex PCR; TCRdb stores in-frame clones only, minus some. The table lists about 16,000 clones, roughly 90% of them singletons, with roughly 13% in the top ten. Stated time point: pretreatment peripheral blood. The sample was PBMCs, taken around atezolizumab (anti-PD-L1) treatment. The receptors originated from a man in his sixties or seventies with urothelial cancer.

The J gene is TRBJ2-2, the V gene TRBV7-9; the D gene is possibly TRBD1 (5 bases). The germline V gene has CDR1 SEHNR and CDR2 FQNEAQ (reference sequence). This CDR3 has 13 residues. V was clipped by 4 bases and J by 8 bases, with 11 bases between them. The CDR3 region has the DNA TGTGCCAGCAGCTCCCAGGGTACGGGGGAGCTGTTTTTT. Encoded protein: CASSSQGTGELFF.

J is TRBJ1-1 and V is TRBV7-9; D not certain. V gave up 5 bases and J gave up 1 base, with 11 bases separating them. Germline CDR1 is SEHNR and CDR2 is FQNEAQ (reference sequence). The CDR3 spans 14 residues. CDR3 loop: CASSNDRENTEAFF. The CDR3 DNA reads as TGTGCCAGCAGCAACGATCGGGAGAACACTGAAGCTTTCTTT.

J is TRBJ1-5 and V is TRBV2, with D maybe TRBD1 (5 bases). The CDR3 runs 14 residues. CDR1 SNHLY and CDR2 FYNNEI come from the germline V gene. Trimming shortened V by 8 bases and J by 7 bases, and 18 bases separated the two germline ends. The CDR3 loop reads CASSPGRVVQPQHF. The DNA of the CDR3 is TGTGCCAGCTCTCCCGGCAGGGTGGTCCAGCCCCAGCATTTT. The full variable domain, with the rest looked up from reference TRBV2 and TRBJ1-5, is EPEVTQTPSHQVTQMGQEVILRCVPISNHLYFYWYRQILGQKVEFLVSFYNNEISEKSEIFDDQFSVERPDGSNFTLKIRSTKLEDSAMYFCASSPGRVVQPQHFGDGTRLSIL.

The chain employs TRBV7-9 and TRBJ2-3; 12 bases are a match to TRBD2. The V segment lost 3 bases and the J segment 3 bases; nucleotides outside the gene matches: 13. From germline, CDR1 is SEHNR and CDR2 FQNEAQ (reference sequence). The CDR3 length is 19 residues. The CDR3 here is CASSFVLAGGQVSTDTQYF. The CDR3 nucleotides are TGTGCCAGCAGCTTTGTACTAGCGGGGGGTCAGGTTAGTACAGATACGCAGTATTTT.

The genes are TRBV6-1 and TRBJ2-4, with 7 nucleotides matching TRBD1. CDR1 and CDR2 from the germline V gene are MNHNS and SASEGT. Trimming took 1 base from V and 7 from J; bases not matched to a gene: 4. The CDR3 runs 14 residues. The CDR3 sequence is CASSEGQGGNIQYF. CDR3 DNA: TGTGCCAGCAGTGAAGGACAGGGTGGGAACATTCAGTACTTC.

J is TRBJ2-3 and V is TRBV7-9, with 10 bases that match TRBD1. The trim removed 5 bases at V and 3 bases at J, leaving 14 bases unmatched. This CDR3 is 18 amino acids long. Germline V CDR1 and CDR2: SEHNR, FQNEAQ (reference sequence). The CDR3 sequence is CASSPPRDRGSGTDTQYF. The CDR3 DNA reads TGTGCCAGCAGCCCACCCCGGGACAGGGGTTCTGGGACAGATACGCAGTATTTT.

The count of this clone is one. This rearrangement joins TRBV4-2 to TRBJ2-7; 7 bases map to TRBD2. Germline trimming cut 1 base from V and 4 bases from J; bases unmatched to any gene: 13. Germline V lookup: CDR1 LGHNA, CDR2 YNFKEQ. The length of the CDR3 is 17 residues. The CDR3 region has the DNA TGTGCCAGCAGCCAAGCTCCGCCGGGACTATTACCTTACGAGCAGTACTTC. This gives the protein CASSQAPPGLLPYEQYF.

DNA of the CDR3: TGTGCCAGTAGTTCCGTACAGGGGGTCAATGAGCAGTTCTTC. Its protein is CASSSVQGVNEQFF. J is TRBJ2-1 and V is TRBV19, with 8 positions matching TRBD1. Trimming took 5 bases from V and 6 from J; bases not matched to a gene: 6. Germline assignment: CDR1 LNHDA and CDR2 SQIVND (reference sequence). The CDR3 totals 14 residues.

This chain uses TRBV5-6 with TRBJ2-7; 12 nucleotides agree with TRBD2. V lost 4 bases and J lost 2; bases outside the gene matches: 4. This CDR3 spans 15 amino acids. CDR1 is SGHDT and CDR2 is YYEEEE in the germline V gene. The CDR3 reads CASSIGLAGPYEQYF. CDR3 in DNA: TGTGCCAGCAGCATAGGACTAGCGGGGCCCTACGAGCAGTACTTC.

The V and J genes are TRBV6-5 and TRBJ1-1, with 10 bases identical to TRBD1. V lost 5 bases, J lost 3 bases, and 6 bases stayed unmatched. This CDR3 region has 15 residues. The V gene's germline CDR1 is MNHEY and CDR2 SVGAGI. This CDR3 is CASSPTTGGHTEAFF. The DNA for the CDR3 is TGTGCCAGCAGTCCGACGACAGGGGGCCACACTGAAGCTTTCTTT.

The chain links TRBV18 to TRBJ1-4, with D perhaps TRBD1 (6 bases). The CDR3 length is 16 residues. Germline CDR1 is KGHSH and CDR2 is LQKENI. V lost 5 bases, J lost 0 bases, and 13 bases lay in between. Here the CDR3 reads CASSTQGGATNEKLFF. The CDR3 DNA follows: TGTGCCAGCTCAACACAGGGAGGGGCAACTAATGAAAAACTGTTTTTT.

This chain connects TRBV6-4 to TRBJ2-2; 8 bases line up with TRBD2. The CDR3 totals 15 residues. J gave up 3 bases and V 2 bases, and 2 bases lay outside the gene matches. The V gene's germline CDR1 is MRHNA and CDR2 SNTAGT. In DNA, the CDR3 is TGTGCCAGCAGTGACGGTAGCGGGGACACCGGGGAGCTGTTTTTT. This encodes CASSDGSGDTGELFF.

The CDR3 spells CASSIAPMAGYTF. The CDR3, as DNA: TGTGCCAGTAGTATAGCCCCGATGGCTGGCTACACCTTC. J is TRBJ1-2 and V is TRBV19, with D unresolved. Per the germline V gene, CDR1 is LNHDA and CDR2 is SQIVND (reference sequence). CDR3 size: 13 residues. Deletions cut 1 base from V and 7 bases from J, with 10 bases between.

This chain links TRBV2 with TRBJ1-1; 8 bases agree with TRBD1. Germline CDR1 and CDR2: SNHLY and FYNNEI. The J segment lost 1 base and the V segment lost 6 bases, leaving 7 bases of the junction unmatched. The CDR3 covers 15 residues. CDR3 coding DNA: TGTGCCAGCAGCCCACCCGGGACAGGGAACACTGAAGCTTTCTTT. Its translation is CASSPPGTGNTEAFF.

CDR3 sequence: CSVVPRWVAVTDTQYF. CDR3 in DNA: TGCAGCGTAGTTCCCCGGTGGGTAGCGGTCACAGATACGCAGTATTTT. The V call is TRBV29-1, the J call TRBJ2-3; a possible D gene is TRBD2 (6 bases). From germline, CDR1 is SQVTM and CDR2 ANQGSEA. CDR3 length: 16 amino acids. Trimming left V 6 bases short and J 2 bases short, with 21 bases between.

This sequence joins TRBV9 and TRBJ2-2; D perhaps matches TRBD1 (6 bases). CDR3 length: 14 residues. Trimming cost V 7 bases and J 4 bases, with 14 bases left between them. Germline V gene data show CDR1 as SGDLS and CDR2 as YYNGEE. CDR3 loop: CASERGLITGELFF. CDR3 bases: TGTGCCAGCGAGAGGGGGTTGATCACCGGGGAGCTGTTTTTT. Together with reference TRBV9 and TRBJ2-2, the CDR3 gives the full variable domain: DSGVTQTPKHLITATGQRVTLRCSPRSGDLSVYWYQQSLDQGLQFLIQYYNGEERAKGNILERFSAQQFPDLHSELNLSSLELGDSALYFCASERGLITGELFFGEGSRLTVL.

The sample holds one count of this clone. The chain employs TRBV10-3 and TRBJ2-5; TRBD2 might be the D (6 bases). V was cut by 9 bases and J by 0 bases, with 11 bases left in between. Germline loops: CDR1 ENHRY, CDR2 SYGVKD. The CDR3 is 13 residues long. CDR3 amino acids: CAISLANQETQYF. The CDR3 DNA reads TGTGCCATTTCCCTAGCGAACCAAGAGACCCAGTACTTC.

The rearrangement links TRBV5-1 to TRBJ2-3; 8 bases match TRBD2. Germline-derived CDR1 and CDR2 are SGHRS and YFSETQ. The trim removed 1 base at V and 0 bases at J, leaving 7 bases unmatched. This CDR3 contains 17 residues. The DNA of the CDR3 is TGCGCCAGCAGCTTGAATAGCGGGGTTACTAGCACAGATACGCAGTATTTT. It codes for CASSLNSGVTSTDTQYF.

The chain uses TRBV2 and TRBJ1-6; no clear D. Trimming shortened V by 4 bases and J by 5 bases, and 12 bases separated the two germline ends. The CDR3 is made up of 15 amino acids. Germline-derived CDR1 and CDR2 are SNHLY and FYNNEI. The DNA of the CDR3 is TGTGCCAGCAGTGGTCCGGCACTAAATAATTCACCCCTCCACTTT. Translation gives CASSGPALNNSPLHF.

The rearrangement links TRBV7-8 to TRBJ2-7, with 9 bases lining up with TRBD2. Per the germline V gene, CDR1 is SGHVS and CDR2 is FQNEAQ. The ends lost 4 bases at V and 2 bases at J; junction bases unmatched: 6. The CDR3 is 15 residues long. CDR3 DNA sequence: TGTGCCAGCAGCTGGCCGAGCGGGGGGACCTACGAGCAGTACTTC. Translating it yields CASSWPSGGTYEQYF.

This clone was observed a handful of times. This chain connects TRBV10-3 to TRBJ1-2, with D perhaps TRBD1 (5 bases). CDR1 and CDR2 from the germline V gene are ENHRY and SYGVKD. Between the trimmed V and J ends, which lost 6 bases and 2 bases, there was a span of 10 bases. The CDR3 sequence is 13 residues long. For the CDR3, the DNA is TGTGCCATCAGGGGAGGGGTCAACTATGGCTACACCTTC. Translating it yields CAIRGGVNYGYTF.